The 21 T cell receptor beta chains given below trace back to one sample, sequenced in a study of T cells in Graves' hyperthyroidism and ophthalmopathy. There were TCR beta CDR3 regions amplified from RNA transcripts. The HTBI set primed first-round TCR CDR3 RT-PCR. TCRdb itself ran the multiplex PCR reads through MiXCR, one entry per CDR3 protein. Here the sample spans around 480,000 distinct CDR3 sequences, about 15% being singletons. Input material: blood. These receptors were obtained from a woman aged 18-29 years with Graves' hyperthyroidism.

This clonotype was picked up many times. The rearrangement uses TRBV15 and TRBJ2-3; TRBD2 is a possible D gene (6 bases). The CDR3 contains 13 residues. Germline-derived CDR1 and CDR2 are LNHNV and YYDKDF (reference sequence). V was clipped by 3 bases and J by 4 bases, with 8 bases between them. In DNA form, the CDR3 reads TGTGCCACCAGCAGGGGACTTCCAGATACGCAGTATTTT. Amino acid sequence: CATSRGLPDTQYF.

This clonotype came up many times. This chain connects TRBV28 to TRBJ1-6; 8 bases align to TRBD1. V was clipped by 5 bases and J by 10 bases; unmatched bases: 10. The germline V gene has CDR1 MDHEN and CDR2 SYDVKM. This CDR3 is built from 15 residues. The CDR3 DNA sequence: TGTGCCAGCAGTCGGGAAGGACAGGGCTTGTCACCCCTCCACTTT. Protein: CASSREGQGLSPLHF.

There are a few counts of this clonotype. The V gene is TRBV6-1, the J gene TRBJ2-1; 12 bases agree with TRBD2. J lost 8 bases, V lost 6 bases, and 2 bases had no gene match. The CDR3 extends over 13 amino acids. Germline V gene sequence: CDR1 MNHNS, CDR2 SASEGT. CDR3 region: CASRPSGRDEQFF. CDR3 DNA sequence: TGTGCCAGCAGGCCTAGCGGGAGGGATGAGCAGTTCTTC.

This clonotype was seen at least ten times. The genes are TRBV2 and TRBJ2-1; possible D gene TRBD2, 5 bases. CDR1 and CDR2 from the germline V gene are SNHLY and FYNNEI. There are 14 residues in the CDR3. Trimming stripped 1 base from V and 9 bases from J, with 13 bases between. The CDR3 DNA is TGTGCCAGCAGTGAAGTCTGGGGAGTCAGTGAGCAGTTCTTC. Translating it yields CASSEVWGVSEQFF.

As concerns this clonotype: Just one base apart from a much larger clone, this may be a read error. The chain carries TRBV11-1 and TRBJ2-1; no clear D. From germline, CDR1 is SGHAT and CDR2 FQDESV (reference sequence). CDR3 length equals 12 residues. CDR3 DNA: TGTGCCAGCAGCTTCTGGGCGAATGGGCAGTTCTTC. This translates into CASSFWANGQFF.

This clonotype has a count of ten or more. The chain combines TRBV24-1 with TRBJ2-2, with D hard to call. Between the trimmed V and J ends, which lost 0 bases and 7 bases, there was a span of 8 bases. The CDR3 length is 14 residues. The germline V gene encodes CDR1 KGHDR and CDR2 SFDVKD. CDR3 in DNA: TGTGCCACCAGTGATTTGAGTAGTGGCGGGGAGCTGTTTTTT. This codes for CATSDLSSGGELFF.

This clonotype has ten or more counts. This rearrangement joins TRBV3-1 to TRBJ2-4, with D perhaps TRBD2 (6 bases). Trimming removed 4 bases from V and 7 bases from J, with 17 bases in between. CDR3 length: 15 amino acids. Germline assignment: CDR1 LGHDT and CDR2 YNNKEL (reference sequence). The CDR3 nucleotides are TGTGCCAGCAGCCTTCCCGGGAGCGGAAGGAACATTCAGTACTTC. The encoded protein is CASSLPGSGRNIQYF.

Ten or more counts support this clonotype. The CDR3 spells CASSQGVTGNQPQHF. CDR3 DNA sequence: TGTGCCAGCAGCCAAGGGGTTACGGGCAATCAGCCCCAGCATTTT. The J gene is TRBJ1-5, the V gene TRBV3-1; D gene ambiguous. CDR3 size: 15 residues. Germline CDR1 is LGHDT and CDR2 is YNNKEL (reference sequence). Trimming left V 1 base short and J 2 bases short, with 9 bases between.

The CDR3 region is CASKPGHNEKLFF. The CDR3 DNA is TGTGCCAGCAAACCGGGGCATAATGAAAAACTGTTTTTT. The chain is built from TRBV19 and TRBJ1-4; D is perhaps TRBD1 (5 bases). Germline V CDR1 and CDR2: LNHDA, SQIVND (reference sequence). The CDR3 length is 13 residues. V was clipped by 9 bases and J by 4 bases, with 12 bases between them.

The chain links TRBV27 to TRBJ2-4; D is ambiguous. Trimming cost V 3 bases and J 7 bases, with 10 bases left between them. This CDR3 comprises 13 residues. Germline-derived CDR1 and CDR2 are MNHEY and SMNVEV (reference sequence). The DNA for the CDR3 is TGTGCCAGCAGTTTCTTGGACCGCAACATTCAGTACTTC. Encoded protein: CASSFLDRNIQYF.

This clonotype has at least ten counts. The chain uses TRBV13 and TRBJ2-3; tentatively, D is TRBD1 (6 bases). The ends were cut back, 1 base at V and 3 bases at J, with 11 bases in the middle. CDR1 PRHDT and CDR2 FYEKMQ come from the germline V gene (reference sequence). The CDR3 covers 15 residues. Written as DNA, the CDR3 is TGTGCCAGCAGCTTAGAAGGCAGGGGTACAGATACGCAGTATTTT. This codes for CASSLEGRGTDTQYF. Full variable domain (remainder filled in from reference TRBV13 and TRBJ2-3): AAGVIQSPRHLIKEKRETATLKCYPIPRHDTVYWYQQGPGQDPQFLISFYEKMQSDKGSIPDRFSAQQFSDYHSELNMSSLELGDSALYFCASSLEGRGTDTQYFGPGTRLTVL.

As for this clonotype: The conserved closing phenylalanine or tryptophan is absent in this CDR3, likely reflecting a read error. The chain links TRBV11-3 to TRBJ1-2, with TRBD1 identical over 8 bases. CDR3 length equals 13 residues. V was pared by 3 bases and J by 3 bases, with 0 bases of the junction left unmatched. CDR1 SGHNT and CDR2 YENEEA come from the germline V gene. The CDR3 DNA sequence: TGTGCCAGCAGCTTGACAGGGGACTATGGCTACACCCTC. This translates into CASSLTGDYGYTL.

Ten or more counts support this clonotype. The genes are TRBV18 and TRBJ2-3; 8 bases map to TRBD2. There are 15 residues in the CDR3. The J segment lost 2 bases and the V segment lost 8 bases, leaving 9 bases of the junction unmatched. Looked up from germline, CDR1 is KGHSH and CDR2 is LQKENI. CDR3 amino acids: CASTTSEDYTDTQYF. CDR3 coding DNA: TGTGCCAGCACGACTAGCGAAGACTACACAGATACGCAGTATTTT.

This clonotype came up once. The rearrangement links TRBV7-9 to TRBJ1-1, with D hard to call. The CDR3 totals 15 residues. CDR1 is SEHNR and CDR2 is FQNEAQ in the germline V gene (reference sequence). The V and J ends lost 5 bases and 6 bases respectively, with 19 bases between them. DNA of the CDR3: TGTGCCAGCAGCCCCCGGACCCCTCGGCGGTCTGAAGCTTTCTTT. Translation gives CASSPRTPRRSEAFF.

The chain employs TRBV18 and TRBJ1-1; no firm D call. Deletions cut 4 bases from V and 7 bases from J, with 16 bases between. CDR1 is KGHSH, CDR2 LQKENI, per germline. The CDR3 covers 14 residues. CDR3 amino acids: CASSLVGVEGEAFF. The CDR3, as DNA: TGTGCCAGCTCACTTGTCGGGGTCGAGGGTGAAGCTTTCTTT.

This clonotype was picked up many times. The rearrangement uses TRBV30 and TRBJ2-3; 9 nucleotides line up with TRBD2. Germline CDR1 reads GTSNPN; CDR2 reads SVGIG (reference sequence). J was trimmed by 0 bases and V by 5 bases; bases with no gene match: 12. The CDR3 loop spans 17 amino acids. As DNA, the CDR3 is TGTGCCTGGGGAAGGCGGGGGGGCTTCACTAGCACAGATACGCAGTATTTT. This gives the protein CAWGRRGGFTSTDTQYF.

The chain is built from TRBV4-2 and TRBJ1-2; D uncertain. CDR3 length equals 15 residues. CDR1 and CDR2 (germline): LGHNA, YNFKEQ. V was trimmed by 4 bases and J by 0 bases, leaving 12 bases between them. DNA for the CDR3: TGTGCCAGCAGCCCCCCCATCGTTTCTAACTATGGCTACACCTTC. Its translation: CASSPPIVSNYGYTF.

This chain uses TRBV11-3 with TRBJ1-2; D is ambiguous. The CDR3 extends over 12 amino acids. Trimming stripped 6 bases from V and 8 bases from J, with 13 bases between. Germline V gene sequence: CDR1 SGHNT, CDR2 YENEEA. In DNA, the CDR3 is TGTGCCAGCAGTTTGAGGCGGTCAGGCTACACCTTC. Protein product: CASSLRRSGYTF.

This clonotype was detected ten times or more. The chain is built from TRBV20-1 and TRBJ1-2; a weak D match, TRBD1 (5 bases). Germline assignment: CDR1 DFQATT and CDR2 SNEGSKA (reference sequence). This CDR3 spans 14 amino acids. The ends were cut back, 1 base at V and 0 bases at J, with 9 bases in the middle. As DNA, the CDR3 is TGCAGTGCTAGAGGAGGGGATTCTAACTATGGCTACACCTTC. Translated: CSARGGDSNYGYTF.

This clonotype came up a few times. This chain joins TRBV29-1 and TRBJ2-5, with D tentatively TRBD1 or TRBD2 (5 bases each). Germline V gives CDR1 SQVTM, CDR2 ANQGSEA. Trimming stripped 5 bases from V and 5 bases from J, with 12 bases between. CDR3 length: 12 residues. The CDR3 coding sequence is TGCAGCGTTTTGAGGGGTTATGAGACCCAGTACTTC. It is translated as CSVLRGYETQYF.

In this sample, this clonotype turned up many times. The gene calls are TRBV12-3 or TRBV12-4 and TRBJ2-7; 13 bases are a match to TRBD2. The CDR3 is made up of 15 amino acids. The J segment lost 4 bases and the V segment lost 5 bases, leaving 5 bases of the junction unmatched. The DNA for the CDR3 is TGTGCCAGCAGTCCCGGACTAGCGGGAGTTTACGAGCAGTACTTC. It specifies CASSPGLAGVYEQYF.